This T cell receptor (beta chain) derives from a study of cytomegalovirus exposure and HLA in healthy donors. About the research overall: Among the approximately 400 genotyped donors, approximately 80% were placed in the Caucasian-associated ancestry cluster.

The CDR3 has 12 residues. From germline, CDR1 is SGHTS and CDR2 YDEGEE. The germline V and J ends were trimmed by 4 bases and 0 bases, with 4 bases remaining between them. 13 Jbeta primers and 60 Vbeta primers were used for the PCR. Sequencing used immunoSEQ multiplex PCR; TCRdb keeps in-frame clones, though not all of them. In the table there are 180,000 or so clones, over 75% of which are singletons. The sample comprised PBMCs. The V and J genes are TRBV5-8 and TRBJ1-1; D remains unclear. This sequence was found in a man aged 50-59 years in good health and CMV-seropositive. In nucleotides, the CDR3 is TGTGCCAGCAGCCTCCTGAACACTGAAGCTTTCTTT. It encodes CASSLLNTEAFF.